This paragraph reports one T cell receptor beta chain. Its target is not known. Primers included in the PCR were 60 Vbeta and 13 Jbeta primers. Assay used: immunoSEQ multiplex PCR; TCRdb lists only in-frame clones, some missing. The data show approximately 150,000 clones, around 73% seen once. The entry originates in a study of cytomegalovirus exposure and HLA in healthy donors. Findings and caveats of the study: In vitro work confirmed that a few CMV-associated chains recognize CMV antigens.

The CDR3 has 14 residues. V shed 6 bases and J shed 0 bases, with 9 bases lying between them. Germline V CDR1 and CDR2: SGDLS, YYNGEE. The specimen sequenced was PBMCs. This sequence originates from a female donor in good health and CMV-seronegative. The rearrangement links TRBV9 to TRBJ1-4, with a possible D match to TRBD1 (5 bases). The CDR3 DNA follows: TGTGCCAGCAATTCGGGGGCAACTAATGAAAAACTGTTTTTT. It translates to CASNSGATNEKLFF.